The 8 T cell receptor beta chains given below trace back to one sample, sequenced in a study of control samples from healthy donors and cancer patients. Sequenced by immunoSEQ multiplex PCR; TCRdb stores in-frame clones only, minus some. The sample has over 150,000 clones; roughly 94% are singletons. The sample consisted of blood. The origin of the receptors is a woman aged 18-29 years in good health.

The V call is TRBV5-1, the J call TRBJ2-7, with 9 bases that match TRBD1. There are 14 residues in the CDR3. The J segment lost 7 bases and the V segment lost 5 bases, leaving 10 bases of the junction unmatched. Germline CDR1 SGHRS, CDR2 YFSETQ. For the CDR3, the DNA is TGCGCCAGCAGTCCCTCCGGGACAGGGACTGAGCAGTACTTC. Residues: CASSPSGTGTEQYF. Combining the CDR3 with reference TRBV5-1 and TRBJ2-7 gives the whole variable domain KAGVTQTPRYLIKTRGQQVTLSCSPISGHRSVSWYQQTPGQGLQFLFEYFSETQRNKGNFPGRFSGRQFSNSRSEMNVSTLELGDSALYLCASSPSGTGTEQYFGPGTRLTVT.

The V call is TRBV10-3, the J call TRBJ2-7; the D call may be TRBD1 or TRBD2 (5 bases each). Trimming took 5 bases from V and 0 from J, leaving 14 bases between them. The CDR3 totals 15 residues. The germline CDR1 and CDR2 sequences are ENHRY and SYGVKD. CDR3 region: CAISRGRLSSYEQYF. CDR3 sequence (DNA): TGTGCCATCAGTAGGGGACGGTTGTCCTCCTACGAGCAGTACTTC.

The chain employs TRBV4-2 and TRBJ2-6; D uncertain. This CDR3 region has 18 residues. V shed 1 base and J shed 1 base, with 14 bases lying between them. Germline CDR1 LGHNA, CDR2 YNFKEQ. Here the CDR3 reads CASSQGVWFRSGANVLTF. The DNA for the CDR3 is TGTGCCAGCAGCCAAGGAGTATGGTTTCGTTCTGGGGCCAACGTCCTGACTTTC.

V gene TRBV18 combines with J gene TRBJ1-3, with 7 nucleotides matching TRBD1. This CDR3 region has 17 residues. Germline V gene data show CDR1 as KGHSH and CDR2 as LQKENI. V shed 3 bases, J shed 0 bases, and the junction held 8 bases outside the gene matches. The CDR3 spells CASSPRTGSDSGNTIYF. The CDR3 nucleotides read TGTGCCAGCTCACCCAGGACAGGAAGCGACTCTGGAAACACCATATATTTT.

V is TRBV7-9 and J is TRBJ1-6; 7 positions match TRBD1. In germline, CDR1 is SEHNR, CDR2 FQNEAQ (reference sequence). The CDR3 totals 15 residues. V dropped 5 bases and J dropped 10; count of bases not matched to a gene: 11. The CDR3 DNA reads TGTGCCAGCAGCCCCCAAACAGGGGAGGGATCACCCCTCCACTTT. It yields the protein CASSPQTGEGSPLHF.

The gene calls are TRBV7-2 and TRBJ1-3; a weak D match, TRBD1 (6 bases). The CDR3 length is 16 residues. Per germline, CDR1 SGHTA and CDR2 FQGNSA. The V gene lost 1 base and the J gene lost 3 bases, with 13 bases spanning the gap. The CDR3 sequence: CASSLEWGGFGNTIYF. CDR3 in DNA: TGTGCCAGCAGCTTAGAGTGGGGGGGCTTTGGAAACACCATATATTTT.

The chain uses TRBV2 and TRBJ2-5, with D unresolved. Germline CDR1 SNHLY, CDR2 FYNNEI. This CDR3 is built from 10 residues. V lost 6 bases and J lost 9, with 8 bases in between. The CDR3 is CASRERAQYF. The CDR3 nucleotides are TGTGCCAGCAGAGAAAGGGCCCAGTACTTC.

This CDR3 is CASSEVSGGNQPQHF. CDR3 DNA sequence: TGTGCCAGCAGTGAAGTATCAGGAGGTAATCAGCCCCAGCATTTT. V gene TRBV2 combines with J gene TRBJ1-5; D not certain. The length of the CDR3 is 15 residues. Trimming removed 1 base at V and 4 bases at J, with 11 bases between. Germline V gene lookup returns CDR1 SNHLY and CDR2 FYNNEI. Full variable domain (remainder filled in from reference TRBV2 and TRBJ1-5): EPEVTQTPSHQVTQMGQEVILRCVPISNHLYFYWYRQILGQKVEFLVSFYNNEISEKSEIFDDQFSVERPDGSNFTLKIRSTKLEDSAMYFCASSEVSGGNQPQHFGDGTRLSIL.